The 14 T cell receptor beta chains below all came from one sample that was sequenced in a study of blood T cell repertoires in COVID-19 (dated by TCRdb to the early 2020s). The library came from the immunoSEQ multiplex PCR assay. Held by TCRdb, this immuneACCESS table contains in-frame sequences only and omits some clones. Under half of the omission traces to an unresolved V gene where checked; the cause of the rest is unknown. Here the sample has around 200,000 clones; 80% to 90% occur a single time. Roughly 0.7% of the sample is held by the ten biggest clonotypes. The sequencing input was peripheral blood. These receptors were collected from a middle-aged man with acute or convalescent COVID-19.

The rearrangement joins TRBV7-6 to TRBJ2-2, with 7 bases aligning to TRBD1. This CDR3 is built from 16 residues. V shed 5 bases and J 0 bases; nucleotides not matched to a gene: 6. Germline CDR1 is SGHVS and CDR2 is FNYEAQ. The CDR3 region is CASSLGQETNTGELFF. As DNA, the CDR3 is TGTGCCAGCAGCCTCGGACAGGAGACGAACACCGGGGAGCTGTTTTTT. Full variable domain (outside the CDR3, taken from reference TRBV7-6 and TRBJ2-2): GAGVSQSPRYKVTKRGQDVALRCDPISGHVSLYWYRQALGQGPEFLTYFNYEAQQDKSGLPNDRFSAERPEGSISTLTIQRTEQRDSAMYRCASSLGQETNTGELFFGEGSRLTVL.

The chain carries TRBV29-1 and TRBJ2-5, with a weak D call TRBD2 (5 bases). This CDR3 comprises 16 residues. Between the trimmed V and J ends, which lost 4 bases and 1 base, there was a span of 19 bases. Germline CDR1 and CDR2: SQVTM and ANQGSEA. CDR3 region: CSVGGSSFPFQETQYF. CDR3 DNA: TGCAGCGTTGGAGGGAGCAGTTTCCCGTTCCAAGAGACCCAGTACTTC.

V gene TRBV27 combines with J gene TRBJ2-7; the match to TRBD2 covers 11 bases. Germline V CDR1 and CDR2: MNHEY, SMNVEV (reference sequence). J gave up 6 bases and V 6 bases, and 10 bases lay outside the gene matches. There are 15 residues in the CDR3. CDR3 residues: CASRRTLAGGGEQYF. In DNA, the CDR3 is TGTGCCAGCAGGAGGACGCTAGCGGGAGGTGGCGAGCAGTACTTC.

The chain joins TRBV9 to TRBJ2-3; 7 nucleotides match TRBD2. V lost 0 bases, J lost 1 base, and 5 bases stayed unmatched. Germline V gene lookup returns CDR1 SGDLS and CDR2 YYNGEE. CDR3 size: 16 residues. CDR3 region: CASSVGSRGGTDTQYF. CDR3 coding DNA: TGTGCCAGCAGCGTAGGATCACGGGGGGGCACAGATACGCAGTATTTT.

This clone is a singleton in its sample. The gene calls are TRBV7-2 and TRBJ1-5, with a tentative D call TRBD1 (5 bases). CDR1 and CDR2 from the germline V gene are SGHTA and FQGNSA. The CDR3 has 16 amino acids. Trimming took off 3 bases at V and 1 base at J, with 13 bases between the two ends. As DNA, the CDR3 is TGTGCCAGCAGCTTGCGGGGGTCCGAGAGCAATCAGCCCCAGCATTTT. Its protein is CASSLRGSESNQPQHF.

This chain connects TRBV6-5 to TRBJ1-2; 8 bases fit TRBD1. Germline V CDR1 and CDR2: MNHEY, SVGAGI. There are 16 residues in the CDR3. V lost 0 bases, J lost 5 bases, and 8 bases stayed unmatched. The CDR3 DNA reads TGTGCCAGCAGTTACTCGACAGGGGACATGGGGTATGGCTACACCTTC. This gives the protein CASSYSTGDMGYGYTF.

V usage is TRBV27 and J usage is TRBJ2-6; maybe TRBD2 (6 bases). Trimming stripped 1 base from V and 2 bases from J, with 9 bases between. Germline loops: CDR1 MNHEY, CDR2 SMNVEV (reference sequence). The CDR3 consists of 16 residues. The CDR3 here is CASSLWGEAGANVLTF. Here the CDR3 DNA reads TGTGCCAGCAGTTTATGGGGGGAGGCTGGGGCCAACGTCCTGACTTTC.

V gene TRBV7-2 combines with J gene TRBJ2-7, with a weak D call TRBD2 (5 bases). This CDR3 is built from 15 residues. CDR1 is SGHTA and CDR2 is FQGNSA in the germline V gene. The germline V and J ends were trimmed by 5 bases and 2 bases, with 16 bases remaining between them. CDR3 residues: CASSPYSPGAYEQYF. CDR3 DNA: TGTGCCAGCAGCCCCTACAGCCCCGGGGCCTACGAGCAGTACTTC.

The J gene is TRBJ1-1, the V gene TRBV14; weak D call: TRBD1 (5 bases). Germline V gives CDR1 SGHDN, CDR2 FVKESK. CDR3 length: 13 amino acids. The V end was cut by 4 bases, the J end by 8 bases, with 14 bases between. CDR3 residues: CASSRQPGAEAFF. The CDR3 DNA reads TGTGCCAGCAGCCGACAGCCGGGTGCGGAAGCTTTCTTT.

The chain is built from TRBV4-2 and TRBJ2-2; the match to TRBD2 covers 14 bases. The germline V gene has CDR1 LGHNA and CDR2 YNFKEQ. The CDR3 is made up of 17 amino acids. V lost 6 bases and J lost 6; bases outside the gene matches: 9. In DNA, the CDR3 is TGTGCCAGCAGTCCGGGACTAGCGGGGGTTCGGGCCGGGGAGCTGTTTTTT. Protein sequence: CASSPGLAGVRAGELFF.

The chain uses TRBV9 and TRBJ2-3, with D possibly matching TRBD2 (5 bases). The V end was cut by 0 bases, the J end by 4 bases, with 15 bases between. The germline gives CDR1 SGDLS, CDR2 YYNGEE. This CDR3 has 16 amino acids. CDR3 amino acids: CASSVVLAGTPDTQYF. The CDR3 nucleotides are TGTGCCAGCAGCGTAGTACTCGCGGGTACTCCAGATACGCAGTATTTT.

CDR3 in amino acids: CASTRQGAGQPQHF. In DNA form, the CDR3 reads TGTGCCAGTACGAGGCAGGGGGCAGGTCAGCCCCAGCATTTT. V usage is TRBV28 and J usage is TRBJ1-5; TRBD1 agrees at 8 bases. CDR1 is MDHEN and CDR2 is SYDVKM in the germline V gene. Unmatched junction bases numbered 10, after V lost 9 bases and J lost 6 bases. The CDR3 is 14 residues long. The variable domain in full, with the rest retrieved from reference TRBV28 and TRBJ1-5, is DVKVTQSSRYLVKRTGEKVFLECVQDMDHENMFWYRQDPGLGLRLIYFSYDVKMKEKGDIPEGYSVSREKKERFSLILESASTNQTSMYLCASTRQGAGQPQHFGDGTRLSIL.

The rearrangement uses TRBV7-3 and TRBJ1-1, with D possibly TRBD1 on 5 matching bases. Germline lookup yields CDR1 SGHTA and CDR2 FQGTGA. Trimming shortened V by 5 bases and J by 2 bases, and 6 bases separated the two germline ends. CDR3 length equals 12 residues. CDR3 in DNA: TGTGCCAGCAGCACAGGAAACACTGAAGCTTTCTTT. Protein: CASSTGNTEAFF. Supplemented by reference TRBV7-3 and TRBJ1-1, the full variable domain reads GAGVSQTPSNKVTEKGKYVELRCDPISGHTALYWYRQSLGQGPEFLIYFQGTGAADDSGLPNDRFFAVRPEGSVSTLKIQRTERGDSAVYLCASSTGNTEAFFGQGTRLTVV.

The rearrangement joins TRBV7-2 to TRBJ2-7, with 9 bases lining up with TRBD1. The CDR3 extends over 15 amino acids. Germline V gives CDR1 SGHTA, CDR2 FQGNSA. The trim removed 5 bases at V and 3 bases at J, leaving 8 bases unmatched. The CDR3 region has the DNA TGTGCCAGCAGCACCTCAGGACAGGGGTTCTACGAGCAGTACTTC. Its protein is CASSTSGQGFYEQYF.